One sample yielded the 19 T cell receptor beta chains listed below, sequenced in a study of cytomegalovirus exposure and HLA in healthy donors. 60 Vbeta and 13 Jbeta primers were used in PCR. Produced via immunoSEQ multiplex PCR; TCRdb's table is partial and in-frame only. The sample has 250,000 or so clones, about 85% seen once; the top ten hold about 1.2%. The sequenced sample was PBMCs. The receptor set was obtained from a human donor in good health.

This chain joins TRBV5-1 and TRBJ2-3; possible D gene TRBD1, 5 bases. Germline loops: CDR1 SGHRS, CDR2 YFSETQ. The CDR3 totals 12 residues. Trimming shortened V by 4 bases and J by 12 bases, and 15 bases separated the two germline ends. CDR3 sequence (DNA): TGCGCCAGCAGCCCAGCAGGGCTCCTTCAGTATTTT. It codes for CASSPAGLLQYF. The complete variable domain, with remaining parts taken from reference TRBV5-1 and TRBJ2-3, reads KAGVTQTPRYLIKTRGQQVTLSCSPISGHRSVSWYQQTPGQGLQFLFEYFSETQRNKGNFPGRFSGRQFSNSRSEMNVSTLELGDSALYLCASSPAGLLQYFGPGTRLTVL.

The J gene is TRBJ2-1, the V gene TRBV5-4; D gene unclear. CDR3 size: 12 residues. The V end was cut by 2 bases, the J end by 3 bases, with 3 bases between. Per the germline V gene, CDR1 is SGHNT and CDR2 is YYREEE (reference sequence). The CDR3 sequence: CASSFIYNEQFF. As DNA, the CDR3 is TGTGCCAGCAGCTTCATCTACAATGAGCAGTTCTTC.

This clone was detected a few times. Other DNA sequences in this specimen translate into the identical CDR3. The chain is built from TRBV28 and TRBJ2-7; 11 positions agree with TRBD2. Unmatched junction bases numbered 5, after V lost 6 bases and J lost 4 bases. The CDR3 totals 14 residues. Germline V lookup: CDR1 MDHEN, CDR2 SYDVKM. CDR3 amino acids: CASRTGTSGYEQYF. The CDR3 DNA follows: TGTGCCAGCAGAACCGGGACTAGCGGATACGAGCAGTACTTC.

In its sample, this clone was seen a few times. CDR3 loop: CASSGRGSHEQYF. DNA for the CDR3: TGTGCCAGCAGCGGAAGGGGGTCCCACGAGCAGTACTTC. The chain links TRBV11-3 to TRBJ2-7; TRBD1 might be the D (6 bases). Per the germline V gene, CDR1 is SGHNT and CDR2 is YENEEA. Between the trimmed V and J ends, which lost 5 bases and 5 bases, there was a span of 13 bases. CDR3 size: 13 residues.

The chain links TRBV9 to TRBJ1-1, with a possible D match to TRBD1 (5 bases). The germline V and J ends were trimmed by 0 bases and 5 bases, with 11 bases remaining between them. This CDR3 region has 14 residues. Germline CDR1 SGDLS, CDR2 YYNGEE. CDR3 amino acids: CASSVAGGYTEAFF. The CDR3 DNA follows: TGTGCCAGCAGCGTAGCGGGGGGGTATACTGAAGCTTTCTTT.

The rearrangement joins TRBV27 to TRBJ2-7; D is perhaps TRBD2 (5 bases). The V end lost 2 bases, the J end lost 3 bases, and 14 bases lay between the germline ends. The CDR3 is 15 residues long. CDR1 is MNHEY and CDR2 is SMNVEV in the germline V gene (reference sequence). The DNA of the CDR3 is TGTGCCAGCAGTTTAGGAGGAGAAGATCTCTACGAGCAGTACTTC. This encodes CASSLGGEDLYEQYF.

The chain couples TRBV25-1 to TRBJ1-6, with 7 positions matching TRBD1. V lost 3 bases, J lost 7 bases, and 9 bases stayed unmatched. Germline V lookup: CDR1 MGHDK, CDR2 SYGVNS. The CDR3 runs to 16 residues. The CDR3 DNA is TGTGCCAGCAGTGATACGACAGGGACAGTAAATTCACCCCTCCACTTT. It encodes CASSDTTGTVNSPLHF.

Only one count was recorded for this clone. The V and J genes are TRBV2 and TRBJ2-3; 8 bases line up with TRBD2. The length of the CDR3 is 16 residues. The germline gives CDR1 SNHLY, CDR2 FYNNEI. V trimming: 4 bases; J trimming: 2 bases; junction bases outside the gene matches: 8. This CDR3 is CASSVGLAGATDTQYF. DNA of the CDR3: TGTGCCAGCAGTGTTGGTCTAGCGGGCGCCACAGATACGCAGTATTTT.

The genes are TRBV2 and TRBJ2-1; D is unresolved. Germline CDR1 is SNHLY and CDR2 is FYNNEI. This CDR3 is built from 14 residues. The V end lost 7 bases, the J end lost 0 bases, and 10 bases lay between the germline ends. CDR3 sequence (DNA): TGTGCCAGCATGGAGATGAGCTCCTACAATGAGCAGTTCTTC. Protein sequence: CASMEMSSYNEQFF. The variable domain in full, completed from reference TRBV2 and TRBJ2-1, reads EPEVTQTPSHQVTQMGQEVILRCVPISNHLYFYWYRQILGQKVEFLVSFYNNEISEKSEIFDDQFSVERPDGSNFTLKIRSTKLEDSAMYFCASMEMSSYNEQFFGPGTRLTVL.

The CDR3 spells CATSRDAGLAPGHGELFF. The DNA for the CDR3 is TGTGCCACCAGCAGAGATGCGGGGCTAGCACCTGGTCACGGGGAGCTGTTTTTT. The chain employs TRBV15 and TRBJ2-2; D is possibly TRBD2 (6 bases). Between the trimmed V and J ends, which lost 0 bases and 7 bases, there was a span of 21 bases. Germline V gives CDR1 LNHNV, CDR2 YYDKDF (reference sequence). The CDR3 length is 18 residues.

This chain uses TRBV7-8 with TRBJ2-1, with 8 bases identical to TRBD2. The CDR3 runs 17 residues. Germline CDR1 SGHVS, CDR2 FQNEAQ. V dropped 1 base and J dropped 4; count of bases not matched to a gene: 9. CDR3 in amino acids: CASSLGSGRRNYNEQFF. DNA of the CDR3: TGTGCCAGCAGCTTAGGAAGCGGGAGACGAAATTACAATGAGCAGTTCTTC.

This chain joins TRBV5-1 and TRBJ2-7; TRBD1 agrees at 7 bases. V shed 2 bases and J 2 bases; nucleotides not matched to a gene: 4. CDR1 is SGHRS, CDR2 YFSETQ, per germline. CDR3 length equals 14 residues. The CDR3 reads CASSFETGPYEQYF. The CDR3 DNA follows: TGCGCCAGCAGCTTCGAGACAGGGCCCTACGAGCAGTACTTC. The complete variable domain, with remaining parts taken from reference TRBV5-1 and TRBJ2-7, reads KAGVTQTPRYLIKTRGQQVTLSCSPISGHRSVSWYQQTPGQGLQFLFEYFSETQRNKGNFPGRFSGRQFSNSRSEMNVSTLELGDSALYLCASSFETGPYEQYFGPGTRLTVT.

The chain has TRBV6-5 and TRBJ1-5; TRBD1 is a possible D gene (5 bases). The CDR3 is made up of 15 amino acids. From germline, CDR1 is MNHEY and CDR2 SVGAGI. V was trimmed by 6 bases and J by 5 bases, leaving 17 bases between them. The CDR3 region is CASSLTWGGHQPQHF. The CDR3 DNA sequence: TGTGCCAGCAGCCTCACCTGGGGGGGTCATCAGCCCCAGCATTTT.

The chain combines TRBV7-3 with TRBJ2-7; 11 bases agree with TRBD2. The length of the CDR3 is 16 residues. V gave up 0 bases and J gave up 3 bases; unmatched junction bases: 4. The V gene's germline CDR1 is SGHTA and CDR2 FQGTGA. The CDR3 loop reads CASSLTVAGGIYEQYF. In nucleotides, the CDR3 is TGTGCCAGCAGCTTAACGGTAGCGGGAGGGATCTACGAGCAGTACTTC.

The chain has TRBV5-1 and TRBJ2-5; 9 bases are shared with TRBD2. The CDR3 runs 16 residues. Germline V CDR1 and CDR2: SGHRS, YFSETQ. V lost 0 bases to trimming and J lost 5 bases; unmatched junction nucleotides: 8. The chain's CDR3 is CASSLEPSGDEETQYF. DNA of the CDR3: TGCGCCAGCAGCTTGGAACCTAGCGGGGACGAGGAGACCCAGTACTTC.

The chain recombines TRBV18 with TRBJ2-7, with a weak D call TRBD2 (5 bases). CDR3 length: 14 residues. Germline V lookup: CDR1 KGHSH, CDR2 LQKENI. Deletions cut 3 bases from V and 2 bases from J, with 11 bases between. The chain's CDR3 is CASSPEDGTYEQYF. CDR3 coding DNA: TGTGCCAGCTCACCGGAAGACGGGACCTACGAGCAGTACTTC.

This chain links TRBV27 with TRBJ2-7; unclear D gene. Trimming stripped 0 bases from V and 5 bases from J, with 11 bases between. The CDR3 length is 14 residues. Germline values: CDR1 MNHEY, CDR2 SMNVEV (reference sequence). CDR3 in DNA: TGTGCCAGCAGTTTATCGCCTCTATCGCACGAGCAGTACTTC. This translates into CASSLSPLSHEQYF.

This chain uses TRBV9 with TRBJ1-1; TRBD1 matches 7 bases. J lost 11 bases, V lost 3 bases, and 13 bases had no gene match. The germline V gene has CDR1 SGDLS and CDR2 YYNGEE. This CDR3 region has 14 residues. The CDR3, as DNA: TGTGCCAGCAGCGCATCGACAGGGAGAGATACGGCTTTCTTT. It is translated as CASSASTGRDTAFF.

V is TRBV4-3 and J is TRBJ2-5, with 7 nucleotides matching TRBD1. CDR1 LGHNA and CDR2 YSLEER come from the germline V gene. The V and J ends lost 4 bases and 6 bases, in that order; junction bases with no gene match: 11. The CDR3 length is 15 residues. The CDR3 coding sequence is TGCGCCAGCAGCCCTTCCCCCGGGACAGCGCAGACCCAGTACTTC. It codes for CASSPSPGTAQTQYF.